The 31 T cell receptor beta chains given below trace back to one sample, sequenced in a study of T cells in Graves' hyperthyroidism and ophthalmopathy (dated 2019 in TCRdb). Library generation was performed with multiplex PCR. The instrument was an Illumina HiSeq 2000. The TCR beta CDR3 regions were amplified from RNA transcripts. The first round of RT-PCR for the TCR CDR3 was performed with the HTBI primer set and the Qiagen OneStep RT-PCR kit. TCRdb handled the public reads itself, with Q25 trimming in fastp and clone calling in MiXCR, and kept productive beta chains. A single entry per CDR3 protein holds the most common genes and DNA from its merged rows. This sample comprises fewer than 600,000 distinct CDR3 sequences, about an eighth of them detected only once. The top ten clones comprise around 17% of the sample. Sample: blood. The receptors originated from a woman between 18 and 29 years old with Graves' hyperthyroidism.

This chain joins TRBV5-1 and TRBJ2-3; 10 bases fit TRBD2. V shed 3 bases, J shed 5 bases, and the junction held 9 bases outside the gene matches. This CDR3 is 16 amino acids long. Per the germline V gene, CDR1 is SGHRS and CDR2 is YFSETQ. The CDR3 DNA sequence: TGCGCCAGCAGCTCCGGGACTAGCGCCCTTGGAGATACGCAGTATTTT. Translation: CASSSGTSALGDTQYF.

This clonotype has at least ten counts. The rearrangement links TRBV11-2 to TRBJ1-2; D remains ambiguous. Germline V gene sequence: CDR1 SGHAT, CDR2 FQNNGV. V was trimmed by 2 bases and J by 4 bases, leaving 14 bases between them. This CDR3 is built from 15 residues. CDR3 sequence: CASSLRGARIYGYTF. The CDR3 DNA reads as TGTGCCAGCAGCTTAAGAGGAGCGAGGATCTATGGCTACACCTTC.

The chain links TRBV2 to TRBJ1-3; 9 bases are a match to TRBD1. CDR3 size: 15 residues. Trimming cost V 5 bases and J 4 bases; bases outside gene matches: 6. Germline V gene lookup returns CDR1 SNHLY and CDR2 FYNNEI. The CDR3 is CASSPVQGAGNTIYF. CDR3 DNA sequence: TGTGCCAGCAGTCCAGTACAGGGGGCAGGAAACACCATATATTTT.

This clonotype was seen a few times. The gene calls are TRBV20-1 and TRBJ2-5; no clear D. Germline CDR1 and CDR2: DFQATT and SNEGSKA (reference sequence). V was pared by 5 bases and J by 5 bases, with 6 bases between. The CDR3 totals 10 residues. CDR3 nucleotide sequence: TGCAGTGCTCCGAGGGAGACCCAGTACTTC. This encodes CSAPRETQYF.

This clonotype was recorded at least ten times. The J gene is TRBJ2-7, the V gene TRBV2; TRBD1 agrees at 8 bases. V lost 2 bases and J lost 6; bases outside the gene matches: 9. The V gene's germline CDR1 is SNHLY and CDR2 FYNNEI. CDR3 length: 15 residues. In DNA form, the CDR3 reads TGTGCCAGCAGTGAACGAGCAGGGGGCGAGGTCGAGCAGTACGTC. This sequence encodes CASSERAGGEVEQYV.

This clonotype came up many times. The chain has TRBV11-3 and TRBJ2-1, with D uncertain. The CDR3 has 15 amino acids. Trimming removed 3 bases at V and 5 bases at J, with 14 bases between. CDR1 SGHNT and CDR2 YENEEA come from the germline V gene. The CDR3 region has the DNA TGTGCCAGCAGCTTCACCCACCATCTAGACAATGAGCAGTTCTTC. It translates to CASSFTHHLDNEQFF.

This clonotype was recorded at least ten times. The chain combines TRBV24-1 with TRBJ2-7, with 7 positions matching TRBD1. The trim removed 4 bases at V and 4 bases at J, leaving 9 bases unmatched. This CDR3 has 15 residues. Germline V gene lookup returns CDR1 KGHDR and CDR2 SFDVKD. The CDR3 reads CATSEDRDSPYEQYF. CDR3 in DNA: TGTGCCACCAGTGAAGACAGGGACAGTCCTTACGAGCAGTACTTC.

In regard to this clonotype: Its ends do not fully match the called genes, so a read error is possible. The chain recombines TRBV10-3 with TRBJ2-3, with 7 bases that match TRBD2. Germline CDR1 is ENHRY and CDR2 is SYGVKD. The CDR3 has 14 residues. DNA of the CDR3: TGTGTCATCGGTGGGCTAGCGGTCACAGATACGCAGTATTTT. This codes for CVIGGLAVTDTQYF.

The chain combines TRBV20-1 with TRBJ2-1; possibly TRBD2 for D (6 bases). V lost 0 bases, J lost 6 bases, and 18 bases lay in between. Germline CDR1 and CDR2: DFQATT and SNEGSKA (reference sequence). The CDR3 consists of 16 residues. The CDR3 DNA reads as TGCAGTGCTAGAGATTCCGCCCGGGGGTCAAGCAATGAGCAGTTCTTC. Translated: CSARDSARGSSNEQFF.

This clonotype was recorded at least ten times. The chain carries TRBV12-3 or TRBV12-4 and TRBJ2-5; a possible D gene is TRBD1 (5 bases). Trimming pared 4 bases from V and 5 bases from J, leaving 14 bases between. The CDR3 runs to 14 residues. The CDR3 region has the DNA TGTGCCAGCAGTTCAGCAATATCAGGGGAGACCCAGTACTTC. Amino acids: CASSSAISGETQYF.

This clonotype has at least ten counts. The rearrangement uses TRBV12-3 or TRBV12-4 and TRBJ1-3; possible D gene TRBD1, 6 bases. The CDR3 contains 14 residues. The ends were cut back, 5 bases at V and 2 bases at J, with 10 bases in the middle. The CDR3, as DNA: TGTGCCAGCAGTCCCACAGGGACTGGAAACACCATATATTTT. Translated: CASSPTGTGNTIYF.

Many counts were recorded for this clonotype. The V call is TRBV18, the J call TRBJ1-1, with D possibly matching TRBD1 (6 bases). V dropped 3 bases and J dropped 5 bases, with 10 bases sitting between them. Germline-derived CDR1 and CDR2 are KGHSH and LQKENI. This CDR3 contains 13 residues. This CDR3 is CASSPTGSTEAFF. The CDR3 DNA sequence: TGTGCCAGCTCACCTACAGGGTCTACTGAAGCTTTCTTT.

This clonotype was detected many times. The genes are TRBV20-1 and TRBJ2-1; 11 bases line up with TRBD2. Germline V gene data show CDR1 as DFQATT and CDR2 as SNEGSKA (reference sequence). This CDR3 is 15 amino acids long. The junction had 2 bases not matched to a gene; V was cut back by 2 bases and J by 2 bases. This CDR3 is CSARRLAGTYNEQFF. The CDR3 region has the DNA TGCAGTGCTAGACGACTAGCGGGAACCTACAATGAGCAGTTCTTC.

Ten or more counts support this clonotype. The chain carries TRBV5-1 and TRBJ1-1; D gene uncertain. The length of the CDR3 is 16 residues. Germline assignment: CDR1 SGHRS and CDR2 YFSETQ. V lost 0 bases to trimming and J lost 0 bases, with 12 bases between them. The chain's CDR3 is CASSLGSQRLNTEAFF. DNA of the CDR3: TGCGCCAGCAGCTTGGGATCACAGCGCTTGAACACTGAAGCTTTCTTT.

The CDR3 here is CASSLGQARNTIYF. The CDR3 coding sequence is TGTGCCAGCAGCTTAGGACAGGCCCGAAACACCATATATTTT. This chain uses TRBV13 with TRBJ1-3; D perhaps matches TRBD1 (5 bases). The CDR3 loop spans 14 amino acids. Trimming stripped 0 bases from V and 5 bases from J, with 8 bases between. Germline assignment: CDR1 PRHDT and CDR2 FYEKMQ (reference sequence).

This clonotype was observed a handful of times. This may be a read error: a much more frequent sequence differs by one nucleotide. The genes are TRBV12-3 or TRBV12-4 and TRBJ2-2; D uncertain. The CDR3 sequence is 12 residues long. V was clipped by 7 bases and J by 0 bases, with 3 bases between them. CDR3 nucleotides: TGTGCCAGCAACGCGAACACCGGGGAGCTGTTTTTT. Translating gives CASNANTGELFF.

V gene TRBV9 combines with J gene TRBJ2-5; D is uncertain. CDR1 is SGDLS and CDR2 is YYNGEE in the germline V gene. CDR3 length: 14 amino acids. The V end was cut by 1 base, the J end by 2 bases, with 9 bases between. CDR3 sequence reads: CASSVRANQETQYF. The CDR3, as DNA: TGTGCCAGCAGCGTAAGGGCCAATCAAGAGACCCAGTACTTC.

The chain links TRBV27 to TRBJ1-4; 7 nucleotides match TRBD1. This CDR3 is 14 amino acids long. The germline V gene encodes CDR1 MNHEY and CDR2 SMNVEV (reference sequence). The V segment lost 5 bases and the J segment 4 bases; nucleotides outside the gene matches: 4. The CDR3 sequence: CASSRTGYNEKLFF. The CDR3, as DNA: TGTGCCAGCAGTCGGACAGGTTATAATGAAAAACTGTTTTTT.

The V call is TRBV5-1, the J call TRBJ2-3; D gene uncertain. Trimming removed 4 bases from V and 1 base from J, with 16 bases in between. Per the germline V gene, CDR1 is SGHRS and CDR2 is YFSETQ. This CDR3 comprises 16 residues. CDR3 sequence reads: CASSLDGRRGTDTQYF. As DNA, the CDR3 is TGCGCCAGCAGCCTAGACGGTCGCCGGGGCACAGATACGCAGTATTTT.

This clonotype was found many times. The chain carries TRBV6-1 and TRBJ1-2; unclear D gene. CDR3 length equals 15 residues. Trimming removed 4 bases at V and 3 bases at J, with 15 bases between. Germline CDR1 is MNHNS and CDR2 is SASEGT. The CDR3 here is CASSARETSYYGYTF. The CDR3 coding sequence is TGTGCCAGCAGTGCCCGAGAGACCTCGTACTATGGCTACACCTTC.

In this sample, this clonotype turned up a few times. This chain joins TRBV29-1 and TRBJ2-2; tentatively, D is TRBD1 or TRBD2 (5 bases each). Germline CDR1 reads SQVTM; CDR2 reads ANQGSEA. Trimming pared 5 bases from V and 4 bases from J, leaving 23 bases between. The CDR3 sequence is 17 residues long. CDR3 sequence reads: CSVNLGLRGTGTGELFF. For the CDR3, the DNA is TGCAGCGTTAATCTTGGGCTAAGAGGGACCGGCACCGGGGAGCTGTTTTTT.

There are many counts of this clonotype. The J gene is TRBJ2-7, the V gene TRBV4-1; 9 nucleotides agree with TRBD1. Losses at the gene ends were 0 bases for V and 3 bases for J; bases not matched to a gene: 3. Germline loops: CDR1 MGHRA, CDR2 YSYEKL. The CDR3 is 15 amino acids. CDR3 sequence: CASSQEDRGGYEQYF. The CDR3 DNA follows: TGCGCCAGCAGCCAAGAGGACAGGGGAGGCTACGAGCAGTACTTC.

Note on this clonotype: Since a much larger clone is just one base distant, this may be a read error. The chain has TRBV7-3 and TRBJ2-1; 7 bases agree with TRBD2. The better agreement between TRBJ2-7 and the DNA end casts doubt on the J call. The germline CDR1 and CDR2 sequences are SGHTA and FQGTGA. There are 13 residues in the CDR3. CDR3 nucleotide sequence: TGTGCCAGCAGTCTAGCGGAGGACAATGAGCAGTACTTC. Amino acids: CASSLAEDNEQYF.

With regard to this clonotype: This may arise from a read error, as a much more abundant clone is one base away. The chain recombines TRBV18 with TRBJ2-3, with a tentative D call TRBD2 (5 bases). Germline V gene lookup returns CDR1 KGHSH and CDR2 LQKENI. The CDR3 has 16 residues. The V end lost 8 bases, the J end lost 3 bases, and 21 bases lay between the germline ends. For the CDR3, the DNA is TGTGCCAGCCCCCCGCTCTCGATGAGGGTGACAGATACGCAGTATTTT. Protein: CASPPLSMRVTDTQYF.

The chain joins TRBV2 to TRBJ2-1; TRBD2 aligns across 8 bases. The CDR3 covers 15 residues. CDR1 and CDR2 (germline): SNHLY, FYNNEI. The ends lost 3 bases at V and 6 bases at J; junction bases unmatched: 7. The CDR3 DNA follows: TGTGCCAGCAGTGAGGGTCTAGCGGGCCGCAATGAGCAGTTCTTC. Protein: CASSEGLAGRNEQFF.

This clonotype was observed at least ten times. CDR3 coding DNA: TGTGCCAGCAGCCAACCGGGACAGGGCCACGAGACCCAGTACTTC. Translation gives CASSQPGQGHETQYF. This chain links TRBV3-1 with TRBJ2-5; 9 positions agree with TRBD1. Germline loops: CDR1 LGHDT, CDR2 YNNKEL (reference sequence). The ends lost 2 bases at V and 5 bases at J; junction bases unmatched: 6. The CDR3 is 15 residues long.

This clonotype was detected ten times or more. This chain connects TRBV11-1 to TRBJ2-2, with 9 bases fitting TRBD2. CDR3 length: 16 residues. The V gene end was trimmed by 3 bases and the J gene end by 6 bases; junction bases not matched to a gene: 8. Germline CDR1 is SGHAT and CDR2 is FQDESV (reference sequence). The CDR3 region is CASSFLGAGGPGELFF. The CDR3 bases are TGTGCCAGCAGCTTCCTCGGGGCGGGAGGGCCCGGGGAGCTGTTTTTT.

The table lists this clonotype with many counts. The V and J genes are TRBV28 and TRBJ2-3; 7 bases are a match to TRBD2. This CDR3 contains 14 residues. From germline, CDR1 is MDHEN and CDR2 SYDVKM. With 7 bases clipped from V and 4 bases from J, the junction kept 8 bases outside the gene matches. The CDR3 region is CASTLWRESDTQYF. The CDR3 DNA is TGTGCCAGCACCCTCTGGCGGGAGTCAGATACGCAGTATTTT.

This clonotype was counted at least ten times. As DNA, the CDR3 is TGTGCCAGCAGTTACGGGACTAGCGGGTTCTTCTCCTACAATGAGCAGTTCTTC. Translated: CASSYGTSGFFSYNEQFF. The rearrangement uses TRBV6-5 and TRBJ2-1, with 12 bases identical to TRBD2. V lost 2 bases, J lost 0 bases, and 5 bases stayed unmatched. Germline V lookup: CDR1 MNHEY, CDR2 SVGAGI. This CDR3 spans 18 amino acids.

The gene calls are TRBV12-3 or TRBV12-4 and TRBJ1-3; no clear D gene. Trimming left V 8 bases short and J 3 bases short, with 14 bases between. The CDR3 is 14 residues long. The CDR3, as DNA: TGTGCCAGCGCCCTTGGGGATTTTGGAAACACCATATATTTT. Its translation is CASALGDFGNTIYF.

This clonotype was detected many times. The CDR3 DNA sequence: TGTGCCAGCAGCCAAGCGAGGAGAGGGTTTGGAGGGAACACTGAAGCTTTCTTT. Translating it yields CASSQARRGFGGNTEAFF. This chain uses TRBV3-1 with TRBJ1-1; D not resolved. CDR1 is LGHDT and CDR2 is YNNKEL in the germline V gene (reference sequence). V was clipped by 1 base and J by 1 base, with 19 bases between them. The CDR3 length is 18 residues.